This T cell receptor beta chain was sequenced during a study of cytomegalovirus exposure and HLA in healthy donors. Germline CDR1 reads SNHLY; CDR2 reads FYNNEI. V trimming: 4 bases; J trimming: 5 bases; junction bases outside the gene matches: 14. The CDR3 spans 17 residues. Assay: immunoSEQ multiplex PCR; the TCRdb copy retains only in-frame clones and omits some. Of some 44,000 clones in the sample, approximately 90% were seen once. The clonotype comes from a man aged 18 to 30 in good health and CMV-seronegative. Sequenced input: PBMCs. The chain is built from TRBV2 and TRBJ2-1, with 7 nucleotides matching TRBD2. The CDR3 DNA is TGTGCCAGCAGTGTGAGCCGGACTAGACCTTCGGACAATGAGCAGTTCTTC. Amino acids: CASSVSRTRPSDNEQFF.